This is a list of T cell receptor beta chains from one sample in a study of cytomegalovirus exposure and HLA in healthy donors. Measured with immunoSEQ multiplex PCR; TCRdb has only the in-frame clones, and not every one. The data show 100,000 to 150,000 clones, nearly 90% seen once. Sequencing was performed on PBMCs. These receptors were collected from a woman under 30 in good health and CMV-seronegative. Both conserved end residues are part of each CDR3. The D gene is left open where the match is weak. The size entry is marked missing in some rows and otherwise reads once, few, many or a size class.

size: NA; D: NA; V: TRBV7-8; J: TRBJ1-2; DNA: TGTGCCAGCAGCCCCTCGGGGGGGGCAGGGTCTATCTATGGCTACACCTTC; CDR3: CASSPSGGAGSIYGYTF
size: NA; D: TRBD2; V: TRBV29-1; J: TRBJ2-1; DNA: TGCAGCGTTGGACTAGCCCCTAGCTCCTACAATGAGCAGTTCTTC; CDR3: CSVGLAPSSYNEQFF
size: NA; D: NA; V: TRBV7-9; J: TRBJ1-1; DNA: TGTGCCAGCAGCTTAGGAGGGTGGGAACTGGATTTCTTT; CDR3: CASSLGGWELDFF
size: NA; D: NA; V: TRBV5-4; J: TRBJ2-7; DNA: TGTGCCACCCAAAGGACAGCCTCCTACGAGCAGTACTTC; CDR3: CATQRTASYEQYF
size: NA; D: NA; V: TRBV7-9; J: TRBJ1-1; DNA: TGTGCCAGCAGCCTCGACAGAACCGGGACTGAAGCTTTCTTT; CDR3: CASSLDRTGTEAFF
size: NA; D: NA; V: TRBV2; J: TRBJ1-6; DNA: TGTGCCAGCAGTGGGGTGGGGGCCCACCACGGGGATTCACCCCTCCACTTT; CDR3: CASSGVGAHHGDSPLHF
size: NA; D: NA; V: TRBV6-5; J: TRBJ1-3; DNA: TGTGCCAGCAGTTCTAGTGAAAACACCATATATTTT; CDR3: CASSSSENTIYF
size: NA; D: NA; V: TRBV7-9; J: TRBJ2-7; DNA: TGTGCCAGCAGCTTAGCGGGGGACACCTACTTCGCCTACGAGCAGTACTTC; CDR3: CASSLAGDTYFAYEQYF
size: once; D: NA; V: TRBV15; J: TRBJ1-1; DNA: TGTGCCACCAGCAGACCTTACACTGAAGCTTTCTTT; CDR3: CATSRPYTEAFF
size: NA; D: TRBD1; V: TRBV6-5; J: TRBJ1-5; DNA: TGTGCCAGCAGTTTACAGGGGGTTGGCAATCAGCCCCAGCATTTT; CDR3: CASSLQGVGNQPQHF
size: NA; D: TRBD2; V: TRBV5-4; J: TRBJ2-3; DNA: TGTGCCAGCAGCTCGGGAGGGGGACTAGTCGCGCTCACAGATACGCAGTATTTT; CDR3: CASSSGGGLVALTDTQYF
size: once; D: NA; V: TRBV7-9; J: TRBJ1-4; DNA: TGTGCCAGCAGCTTAGCACTGGCCCGAGGAGACGAAAAACTGTTTTTT; CDR3: CASSLALARGDEKLFF
size: NA; D: NA; V: TRBV27; J: TRBJ2-5; DNA: TGTGCCAGCAGTCGCCCCATCGCGTACAGAACCAAAGCTAAACAAGAGACCCAGTACTTC; CDR3: CASSRPIAYRTKAKQETQYF
size: NA; D: NA; V: TRBV6-1; J: TRBJ1-4; DNA: TGTGCCAGCAGTGAAAGCAGGGCTAGGGAAAAACTGTTTTTT; CDR3: CASSESRAREKLFF
size: NA; D: TRBD2; V: TRBV4-1; J: TRBJ2-1; DNA: TGCGCCAGCGGCGACCCGACTAGCGGACCCTACAATGAGCAGTTCTTC; CDR3: CASGDPTSGPYNEQFF
size: once; D: NA; V: TRBV18; J: TRBJ1-1; DNA: TGTGCCAGCTCACCACCCGCGGCGTATAACACTGAAGCTTTCTTT; CDR3: CASSPPAAYNTEAFF
size: few; D: NA; V: TRBV2; J: TRBJ2-2; DNA: TGTGCCAGCAGTTACGCGGTGAACACCGGGGAGCTGTTTTTT; CDR3: CASSYAVNTGELFF
size: once; D: TRBD1; V: TRBV2; J: TRBJ2-4; DNA: TGTGCCAGCAGAAGGACAGGTGAAATTCAGTACTTC; CDR3: CASRRTGEIQYF
size: NA; D: NA; V: TRBV7-8; J: TRBJ2-1; DNA: TGTGCCAGCAGCTTCACAGGGCCCAATGAGCAGTTCTTC; CDR3: CASSFTGPNEQFF
size: NA; D: NA; V: TRBV5-5; J: TRBJ1-1; DNA: TGTGCCAGCAGCTTGTTATCTTCTGGGGGCGGTAGCACTGAAGCTTTCTTT; CDR3: CASSLLSSGGGSTEAFF
size: NA; D: NA; V: TRBV6-6; J: TRBJ1-1; DNA: TGTGCCAGCACGCAGGTCCGGAACACTGAAGCTTTCTTT; CDR3: CASTQVRNTEAFF
size: NA; D: NA; V: TRBV9; J: TRBJ2-3; DNA: TGTGCCAGCAGCACGCAGATGAAGGGGGATACGCAGTATTTT; CDR3: CASSTQMKGDTQYF
size: NA; D: TRBD1; V: TRBV14; J: TRBJ2-7; DNA: TGTGCCAGCAGCGCAGGGACAGGACCTCTCGTTCGGGCCTTC; CDR3: CASSAGTGPLVRAF
size: NA; D: TRBD1; V: TRBV19; J: TRBJ2-7; DNA: TGTGCCAGTAGTATGACCGGGACAGGCTACGAGCAGTACTTC; CDR3: CASSMTGTGYEQYF
size: once; D: TRBD2; V: TRBV10-3; J: TRBJ2-5; DNA: TGTGCCATCAGTGGAGACGGGGGGGCCTTTGAGACCCAGTACTTC; CDR3: CAISGDGGAFETQYF
size: NA; D: NA; V: TRBV2; J: TRBJ1-1; DNA: TGTGCCAGCAGTCGACAGCGGAACACTGAAGCTTTCTTT; CDR3: CASSRQRNTEAFF
size: NA; D: TRBD2; V: TRBV19; J: TRBJ2-7; DNA: TGTGCCAGTAGTATTCTGACTAGCCACTCCTACGAGCAGTACTTC; CDR3: CASSILTSHSYEQYF
size: medium-sized; D: TRBD1; V: TRBV25-1; J: TRBJ2-7; DNA: TGTGCCAGCAGTGGGGGGACAGGGCTTTACGAGCAGTACTTC; CDR3: CASSGGTGLYEQYF
size: NA; D: NA; V: TRBV2; J: TRBJ1-1; DNA: TGTGCCAGCAGTTTTGACAGAATGAACACTGAAGCTTTCTTT; CDR3: CASSFDRMNTEAFF
size: NA; D: TRBD1; V: TRBV9; J: TRBJ1-6; DNA: TGTGCCAGCAGCGCCGGGCGATTAGGAGGGGGCTCACCCCTCCACTTT; CDR3: CASSAGRLGGGSPLHF
size: NA; D: NA; V: TRBV5-6; J: TRBJ2-7; DNA: TGTGCCAGCAGTTCCACTTTCAGGGGCGAGCAGTACTTC; CDR3: CASSSTFRGEQYF
size: NA; D: NA; V: TRBV23-1; J: TRBJ1-1; DNA: TGCGCCAGCAGTCAATGTTTTAGCTTGGGTGGGGCTGGCACTGAAGCTTTCTTT; CDR3: CASSQCFSLGGAGTEAFF
size: NA; D: NA; V: TRBV18; J: TRBJ1-1; DNA: TGTGCCAGCTCACCATCTGGAGGGAACACTGAAGCTTTCTTT; CDR3: CASSPSGGNTEAFF
size: NA; D: NA; V: TRBV10-3; J: TRBJ1-2; DNA: TGTGCCATCAGTGAGTCAGAACGGGGTGGCTACACCTTC; CDR3: CAISESERGGYTF